This TCR beta chain is drawn from a study of shared clonotypes between healthy human individuals. The data were produced by immunoSEQ multiplex PCR, yet TCRdb's version contains in-frame clones alone and is incomplete. The table shows under 2.5 million clones, with around 93% occurring only once. The specimen was naive CD4+ T cells from PBMCs. The subset was: CD45RA+ positively selected. This clonotype was obtained from a man in his late teens or twenties in good health. Some clones in this sample may be carry-over from other donors' samples.

CDR3 residues: CASSLESGVWAVQYF. The CDR3 region has the DNA TGTGCCAGCAGCTTAGAGTCTGGGGTTTGGGCTGTGCAGTACTTC. The chain is built from TRBV7-6 and TRBJ2-7; no firm D call. Trimming shortened V by 1 base and J by 9 bases, and 19 bases separated the two germline ends. The CDR3 extends over 15 amino acids. Germline CDR1 SGHVS, CDR2 FNYEAQ. Full variable domain (outside the CDR3, taken from reference TRBV7-6 and TRBJ2-7): GAGVSQSPRYKVTKRGQDVALRCDPISGHVSLYWYRQALGQGPEFLTYFNYEAQQDKSGLPNDRFSAERPEGSISTLTIQRTEQRDSAMYRCASSLESGVWAVQYFGPGTRLTVT.